This entry concerns a single T cell receptor (beta chain). Participant-given clinical history determined each cohort assignment. Cohort 3 recovery required two negative PCRs, clearance, or symptom resolution. The CDR3 spans 16 residues. The J segment lost 7 bases and the V segment lost 3 bases, leaving 6 bases of the junction unmatched. Germline V gene data show CDR1 as PRHDT and CDR2 as FYEKMQ (reference sequence). This record comes from a study of blood T cell repertoires in COVID-19. Looking at the study overall: Samples representing acute and convalescent COVID-19 were sourced from the United States, Italy and Spain.

Original methodology: For nucleated cells, counts were estimated from reference gene primer amplification. Repertoires were generated with immunoSEQ multiplex PCR, while TCRdb's copy carries only in-frame clones and drops some. V and J calls and clone size come straight from that table; D and trimming were deduced from the DNA. The data contain about 180,000 clones, about 82% of them seen just once; the ten biggest clones take up over 7.5%. The source of this sequence is a woman aged 25 to 39 who had recovered from COVID-19. Material for sequencing was PBMCs or T cells enriched from blood (not recorded which). The gene calls are TRBV13 and TRBJ2-1; TRBD2 aligns across 13 bases. CDR3 sequence (DNA): TGTGCCAGCAGCTTGCGGACTAGCGGGAGAGGGAATGAGCAGTTCTTC. Translated: CASSLRTSGRGNEQFF.